A single sample is the source of the 18 T cell receptor beta chains below, sequenced in a study of T cell repertoires in cytomegalovirus infection. TCRdb called the reads again in MiXCR, with one record for every CDR3 protein. The repertoire holds hundreds of thousands of distinct CDR3 sequences, 24% seen once, with 8% in the top ten. The sequenced material came from CD8+ T cells from PBMCs. These receptors all stem from a human donor in good health (CMV status not recorded). Some clones in this sample may be carry-over from other donors' samples.

This clonotype was counted at least ten times. This chain connects TRBV7-9 to TRBJ2-1; D remains ambiguous. The CDR3 has 12 amino acids. The germline V gene encodes CDR1 SEHNR and CDR2 FQNEAQ (reference sequence). Trimming took 5 bases from V and 8 from J, leaving 10 bases between them. The CDR3 sequence: CASSLSGYEQFF. As DNA, the CDR3 is TGTGCCAGCAGCCTATCTGGCTATGAGCAGTTCTTC.

In this sample, this clonotype turned up many times. The chain employs TRBV7-3 and TRBJ1-1, with D possibly TRBD1 on 5 matching bases. The CDR3 length is 18 residues. With 1 base removed from V and 1 base from J, the gap between germline ends came to 19 bases. Germline CDR1 reads SGHTA; CDR2 reads FQGTGA. CDR3 DNA: TGTGCCAGCAGCTTAATTCTTGGGAGGATACAGGCGAACACTGAAGCTTTCTTT. Translating it yields CASSLILGRIQANTEAFF.

The J gene is TRBJ2-7, the V gene TRBV20-1; D is possibly TRBD1 (6 bases). The V end was cut by 7 bases, the J end by 3 bases, with 19 bases between. CDR1 and CDR2 from the germline V gene are DFQATT and SNEGSKA (reference sequence). The CDR3 loop spans 14 amino acids. CDR3 nucleotide sequence: TGCAGTGTAACCGGGACAAGCAAAAACTACGAGCAGTACTTC. Amino acids: CSVTGTSKNYEQYF.

This clonotype was detected only a few times. The J gene is TRBJ2-5, the V gene TRBV4-2, with TRBD1 identical over 8 bases. V gave up 4 bases and J gave up 2 bases; unmatched junction bases: 12. The CDR3 runs 17 residues. The germline gives CDR1 LGHNA, CDR2 YNFKEQ. The chain's CDR3 is CASSLPLPGQEQETQYF. CDR3 in DNA: TGTGCCAGCAGCCTCCCATTGCCGGGACAGGAACAAGAGACCCAGTACTTC.

The rearrangement uses TRBV29-1 and TRBJ2-7; D possibly corresponds to TRBD1 (6 bases). CDR1 and CDR2 (germline): SQVTM, ANQGSEA. V was cut by 4 bases and J by 3 bases, with 16 bases left in between. This CDR3 is 14 amino acids long. The CDR3 spells CSVGGAGTNYEQYF. The CDR3 region has the DNA TGCAGCGTTGGTGGGGCAGGGACAAACTACGAGCAGTACTTC.

This clonotype was counted many times. The rearrangement links TRBV19 to TRBJ2-7; TRBD2 matches 7 bases. The V segment lost 8 bases and the J segment 7 bases; nucleotides outside the gene matches: 5. This CDR3 has 11 amino acids. Germline V CDR1 and CDR2: LNHDA, SQIVND (reference sequence). CDR3 bases: TGTGCCAGTGGATCCGGGGGGGAGCAGTACTTC. Translated, it gives CASGSGGEQYF.

With regard to this clonotype: One base away lies a much larger clone, so this may be a sequencing read error. This chain joins TRBV7-2 and TRBJ1-2; D unresolved. The CDR3 runs to 15 residues. Germline V gives CDR1 SGHTA, CDR2 FQGNSA. Trimming removed 8 bases at V and 6 bases at J, with 22 bases between. The CDR3 sequence is CASATGVALMNGYTF. The CDR3 region has the DNA TGTGCCAGCGCCACCGGAGTGGCCCTCATGAATGGCTACACCTTC.

This chain links TRBV20-1 with TRBJ1-6, with D possibly matching TRBD1 (6 bases). CDR1 and CDR2 from the germline V gene are DFQATT and SNEGSKA (reference sequence). CDR3 length: 16 residues. Deletions cut 1 base from V and 13 bases from J, with 23 bases between. The CDR3 is CSARAESTHRVSPLHF. The CDR3, as DNA: TGCAGTGCTAGAGCCGAGTCAACTCACAGGGTTAGCCCCCTCCACTTT.

This clonotype was seen at least ten times. The V call is TRBV7-3, the J call TRBJ2-6; TRBD1 matches at 9 bases. J lost 0 bases, V lost 3 bases, and 12 bases had no gene match. There are 20 residues in the CDR3. Germline V gives CDR1 SGHTA, CDR2 FQGTGA. The CDR3: CASSFTGTGLLFSGANVLTF. Here the CDR3 DNA reads TGTGCCAGCAGCTTTACCGGGACAGGGCTCCTCTTCTCTGGGGCCAACGTCCTGACTTTC.

A word on this clonotype: This sequence may be a read error, since a much larger clone differs from it by one base. The rearrangement joins TRBV12-3 or TRBV12-4 to TRBJ2-1; 8 bases agree with TRBD1. The CDR3 loop spans 14 amino acids. The CDR3 sequence: CASEPGGYDNEQCF. CDR3 nucleotides: TGTGCCAGCGAGCCAGGGGGCTACGACAATGAGCAGTGCTTC.

To note about this clonotype: Since a far larger clone is one base different, this is likely a read error. The V call is TRBV14, the J call TRBJ2-7; no firm D call. This CDR3 has 11 amino acids. V was shortened by 5 bases and J by 2 bases, with 4 bases between the two germline ends. From germline, CDR1 is SGHDN and CDR2 FVKESK. CDR3: CASSITYEQYF. CDR3 nucleotide sequence: TGTGCCAGCAGCATAACCTACGAGCAGTACTTC.

The V and J genes are TRBV4-1 and TRBJ2-1; D tentatively reads TRBD1 or TRBD2 (6 bases each). The germline V and J ends were trimmed by 1 base and 8 bases, with 9 bases remaining between them. CDR1 and CDR2 (germline): MGHRA, YSYEKL. The CDR3 has 13 amino acids. CDR3 residues: CASSQGGAYEQFF. The CDR3 bases are TGCGCCAGCAGCCAAGGGGGGGCCTATGAGCAGTTCTTC.

The V and J genes are TRBV6-6 and TRBJ2-7; D is unresolved. Per germline, CDR1 MNHNY and CDR2 SVGAGI (reference sequence). The CDR3 totals 16 residues. V was pared by 6 bases and J by 5 bases, with 23 bases between. The CDR3 DNA sequence: TGTGCCAGCAGCCCGGCCAAGGGCCCCTCTAGGGACGAGCAGTACTTC. Translating it yields CASSPAKGPSRDEQYF.

A few counts support this clonotype. The V and J genes are TRBV28 and TRBJ2-2; TRBD2 matches 7 bases. CDR1 is MDHEN and CDR2 is SYDVKM in the germline V gene. The CDR3 has 15 amino acids. Trimming cost V 6 bases and J 7 bases; bases outside gene matches: 11. The CDR3 DNA follows: TGTGCCAGCAGCACGTGGGCGGGGGTAGTCGGGGAGCTGTTTTTT. Translated, it gives CASSTWAGVVGELFF.

V usage is TRBV29-1 and J usage is TRBJ1-1; no reliable D call. V lost 2 bases and J lost 0, with 1 base in between. The CDR3 covers 11 residues. Germline-derived CDR1 and CDR2 are SQVTM and ANQGSEA. As DNA, the CDR3 is TGCAGCGTTGAAATGAACACTGAAGCTTTCTTT. It translates to CSVEMNTEAFF.

This clonotype has ten or more counts. The CDR3 nucleotides are TGTGCCAGCAGTAAGACTAGCGGGGGACTCCGCGAGCAGTACGTC. Protein: CASSKTSGGLREQYV. This chain connects TRBV7-2 to TRBJ2-7, with 12 bases identical to TRBD2. V trimming: 6 bases; J trimming: 6 bases; junction bases outside the gene matches: 9. This CDR3 has 15 residues. The germline V gene encodes CDR1 SGHTA and CDR2 FQGNSA.

The rearrangement joins TRBV28 to TRBJ1-2, with 7 bases aligning to TRBD1. This CDR3 has 15 residues. Looked up from germline, CDR1 is MDHEN and CDR2 is SYDVKM. V shed 1 base and J 7 bases; nucleotides not matched to a gene: 9. CDR3 region: CASSLFRQGEGGYTF. In DNA, the CDR3 is TGTGCCAGCAGTTTATTCCGGCAGGGGGAAGGTGGCTACACCTTC.

This clonotype was observed many times. The DNA for the CDR3 is TGTGCCAGCATCAACGGGGGCTCCTACAATGAGCAGTTCTTC. Translating gives CASINGGSYNEQFF. The chain carries TRBV12-3 or TRBV12-4 and TRBJ2-1; tentatively, D is TRBD2 (6 bases). V was trimmed by 7 bases and J by 0 bases, leaving 10 bases between them. The length of the CDR3 is 14 residues.